Listed below are T cell receptor beta chains from one sample, sequenced in a study of molecular identifiers for immune sequencing clone quantification. One entry per CDR3 protein results from TCRdb running MiXCR on the PCR reads. The sample yields about 320,000 distinct CDR3 sequences, about a fifth seen once. The source material was naive CD8+ T cells from blood, with Jurkat cell RNA spiked in. These receptors originate from a human donor in good health. Some libraries in this study had Jurkat cell RNA spiked in. Each CDR3 is given with its conserved first and last residue. The order of the fields is clone size, J gene, D gene, V gene, CDR3 DNA, CDR3 protein. A D gene is named only where the DNA matches it firmly. Only part of the rows carry a size: once, few, many, or a class if the clone is expanded.

many	TRBJ2-1	.	TRBV4-2	TGTGCCAGCAGCCACGGGTCCGGGGGTGAGCAGTTCTTC	CASSHGSGGEQFF
many	TRBJ2-1	.	TRBV19	TGTGCCAGTAGGGCCGGGACGAGGGGCAGCAATGAGCAGTTCTTC	CASRAGTRGSNEQFF
.	TRBJ1-1	.	TRBV4-3	TGCGCCAGCAGCCAAGATCTCGGGAGAAATGAAGCTTTCTTT	CASSQDLGRNEAFF
many	TRBJ2-2	TRBD2	TRBV12-3/TRBV12-4	TGTGCCAGCAGTTTTCCGGGACTCCCGCCGGGTAGCGGGAGGCTTAACACCGGGGAGCTGTTTTTT	CASSFPGLPPGSGRLNTGELFF
many	TRBJ2-7	.	TRBV27	TGTGCCAGCAGTTTATCCCGCGCCTACGAGCAGTACTTC	CASSLSRAYEQYF
.	TRBJ2-7	TRBD1	TRBV10-3	TGTGCCATCAGTGAGGAAGGGACAGGGATGGGCGAGCAGTACTTC	CAISEEGTGMGEQYF
.	TRBJ1-6	.	TRBV4-1	TGCGCCAGCAGCCAAGATCCGGGGCTGAGTTCACCCCTCCACTTT	CASSQDPGLSSPLHF
.	TRBJ1-5	.	TRBV20-1	TGCAGTGCTAGAGATCTTTGCGGTGTACGATTATACGGTAGCAATCAGCCCCAGCATTTT	CSARDLCGVRLYGSNQPQHF
few	TRBJ2-7	TRBD1	TRBV12-3/TRBV12-4	TGTGCCAGCAGCATTGGACAGGGGCGGTCCTACGAGCAGTACTTC	CASSIGQGRSYEQYF
.	TRBJ2-7	.	TRBV2	TGTGCCAGCAGACAGGGATACTACGAGCAGTACTTC	CASRQGYYEQYF
many	TRBJ1-5	TRBD1	TRBV11-2	TGTGCCAGCAGCTGGGGGCCGACAGGGAGCAATCAGCCCCAGCATTTT	CASSWGPTGSNQPQHF
.	TRBJ1-3	TRBD1	TRBV20-1	TGCAGTGCTAGAGAAGCGCCCACAGGGGGCTCTGGAAACACCATATATTTT	CSAREAPTGGSGNTIYF
many	TRBJ2-3	.	TRBV14	TGTGCCAGCAGCGAAGCAGGGCTGGCACTCACAGATACGCAGTATTTT	CASSEAGLALTDTQYF
few	TRBJ2-7	TRBD1	TRBV20-1	TGCAGTGCTAGAGGGGTTCCGGACAGGGCCTACGAGCAGTACTTC	CSARGVPDRAYEQYF
many	TRBJ1-5	.	TRBV27	TGTGCCAGCAGTTTAGGGGGGGCGATCGGCAATCAGCCCCAGCATTTT	CASSLGGAIGNQPQHF
many	TRBJ1-5	.	TRBV19	TGTGCCAGCCGAATTGGATCAAGGAGCAATCAGCCCCAGCATTTT	CASRIGSRSNQPQHF
many	TRBJ2-3	.	TRBV19	TGTGCCAGCGCAGAGGAAGGGGCCACAGATACGCAGTATTTT	CASAEEGATDTQYF
many	TRBJ2-1	TRBD2	TRBV28	TGTGCCAGCAGTTTAAGCCTAGCGGGAATCTACAATGAGCAGTTCTTC	CASSLSLAGIYNEQFF
many	TRBJ2-3	.	TRBV7-2	TGTGCCAGCAGCTTAGTCCCGTTTGTAGATACGCAGTATTTT	CASSLVPFVDTQYF
many	TRBJ1-5	.	TRBV14	TGTGCCAGCAGCCAACAGAACCAGCCCCAGCATTTT	CASSQQNQPQHF
many	TRBJ2-7	TRBD1	TRBV6-5	TGTGCCAGCAGCCTAATAACAGGGGGCCACTACGAGCAGTACTTC	CASSLITGGHYEQYF
few	TRBJ2-7	.	TRBV11-2	TGTGCCAGCAGCGAGACAGACGTATACGAGCAGTACTTC	CASSETDVYEQYF
many	TRBJ2-2	TRBD2	TRBV14	TGTGCCAGCAGCCAAGATCTGACTAGCGGGAGGACGAGTACCGGGGAGCTGTTTTTT	CASSQDLTSGRTSTGELFF
many	TRBJ2-7	.	TRBV30	TGTGCCTGGACAGGAGGTGTATACTCCTACGAGCAGTACTTC	CAWTGGVYSYEQYF
many	TRBJ1-1	.	TRBV6-2/TRBV6-3	TGTGCCAGCAGTTACTCGATGGCCCAGAACACTGAAGCTTTCTTT	CASSYSMAQNTEAFF
many	TRBJ2-1	.	TRBV7-3	TGTGCCAGCTCCGGAGGGTCCTACAATGAGCAGTTCTTC	CASSGGSYNEQFF
many	TRBJ2-1	.	TRBV7-9	TGTGCCAGCAGCTTAGTTTATAGGGTTGGGTCCAATGAGCAGTTCTTC	CASSLVYRVGSNEQFF
many	TRBJ2-3	.	TRBV6-2/TRBV6-3	TGTGCCAGCAGGCCTCTTACAGATACGCAGTATTTT	CASRPLTDTQYF
.	TRBJ2-7	TRBD2	TRBV27	TGTGCCAGCAGTCCAGTAGCGGGGGGCTATTCCTACGAGCAGTACTTC	CASSPVAGGYSYEQYF
many	TRBJ1-2	.	TRBV4-3	TGCGCCAGCAGCCAAGATAGTCGCGTCTATGGCTACACCTTC	CASSQDSRVYGYTF
many	TRBJ1-1	.	TRBV7-2	TGTGCCAGCTCCGTGAACACTGAAGCTTTCTTT	CASSVNTEAFF
many	TRBJ2-3	TRBD2	TRBV27	TGTGCCAGCAGGGGACTTCGCGGGGGGCGGACAGATACGCAGTATTTT	CASRGLRGGRTDTQYF
.	TRBJ2-7	TRBD1	TRBV12-3/TRBV12-4	TGTGCCGGCAGTCTCGGGACAGGGTTACACGAGCAGTACTTC	CAGSLGTGLHEQYF
many	TRBJ2-4	.	TRBV5-6	TGTGCCAGCAGCTTGGCGGACATTCAGTACTTC	CASSLADIQYF
many	TRBJ2-3	.	TRBV28	TGTGCCAGCAGTTTGCCGGGCCGGGACACAGATACGCAGTATTTT	CASSLPGRDTDTQYF
.	TRBJ2-7	.	TRBV4-2	TGTGCCAGCAGCCAAGTCGCGCGGGATCCTTCCTACGAGCAGTACTTC	CASSQVARDPSYEQYF
many	TRBJ2-1	TRBD1	TRBV24-1	TGTGCCACCAGTGATTCCGCCGGGGACAGGGACAATGAGCAGTTCTTC	CATSDSAGDRDNEQFF
.	TRBJ1-5	TRBD1	TRBV6-2/TRBV6-3	TGTGCCAGCAGTTCAGGGGGCTTTGGTATTTTTCAGCCCCAGCATTTT	CASSSGGFGIFQPQHF
many	TRBJ1-1	.	TRBV27	TGTGCCAGCAGCATTTATCAGAACACTGAAGCTTTCTTT	CASSIYQNTEAFF
few	TRBJ1-4	.	TRBV2	TGTGCCAGCAACCCCTGGGAGGCAACTAATGAAAAACTGTTTTTT	CASNPWEATNEKLFF
.	TRBJ2-4	.	TRBV20-1	TGCAGAGATATTGAAACCCTAGAGATCGGGAAGATAGCCAAAAACATTCAGTACTTC	CRDIETLEIGKIAKNIQYF
.	TRBJ1-2	.	TRBV29-1	TGCAGCGTTGGACTGATCTATGGCTACACCTTC	CSVGLIYGYTF
.	TRBJ2-7	.	TRBV12-3/TRBV12-4	TGTGCCAGCAGTTTAGGGCGGAGTCGGGGGATTAACTACGAGCAGTACTTC	CASSLGRSRGINYEQYF
many	TRBJ2-3	TRBD2	TRBV28	TGTGCCAGCAGTCCCGAGCGGGAGGGGCTATCCACAGATACGCAGTATTTT	CASSPEREGLSTDTQYF
few	TRBJ2-2	.	TRBV27	TGTGCCACTAGATGGACCGGGGAGCTGTTTTTT	CATRWTGELFF
few	TRBJ2-3	TRBD1	TRBV20-1	TGCAGTGCTAGAGGGGGGACAGGGGGTGATACGCAGTATTTT	CSARGGTGGDTQYF
few	TRBJ1-4	.	TRBV9	TGTGCCAGCAGCGATGGAGGGTCAGGCTTTGGTTACGACAATGAAAAACTGTTTTTT	CASSDGGSGFGYDNEKLFF
many	TRBJ2-2	.	TRBV7-9	TGTGCCAGCAGGGATAGGACTAACACCGGGGAGCTGTTTTTT	CASRDRTNTGELFF
.	TRBJ1-1	.	TRBV6-1	TGTGCCAGCAGCAAGACCGGGGGACTTGAAGCTTTCTTT	CASSKTGGLEAFF
.	TRBJ1-1	.	TRBV6-2/TRBV6-3	TGTGCCAGCAGTGACGCCCGGGACCCTCTCTTT	CASSDARDPLF
few	TRBJ2-2	TRBD2	TRBV11-2	TGTGCCAGCAGAATGACTAGCGGGAACACCGGGGAGCTGTTTTTT	CASRMTSGNTGELFF
many	TRBJ2-3	.	TRBV7-9	TGTGCCAGCAGCTTAAATACCGGGCAGCACATGGATACGCAGTATTTT	CASSLNTGQHMDTQYF
.	TRBJ2-5	TRBD2	TRBV7-9	TGTGCCTCGACGGGAGGGAGGGGTTCGGAGACCCAGTACTTC	CASTGGRGSETQYF
few	TRBJ1-1	.	TRBV30	TGTGCCTGGAGTGTACAGGGCAGGGCAGTGTCCACTGAAGCTTTCTTT	CAWSVQGRAVSTEAFF
many	TRBJ1-1	.	TRBV14	TGTGCCAGCAGCCAAGAATCAGGTATGACGTACACTGAAGCTTTCTTT	CASSQESGMTYTEAFF
many	TRBJ1-5	.	TRBV7-2	TGTGCCAGCAGCCCAACGAGCAGGGGTAGAGGCAATCAGCCCCAGCATTTT	CASSPTSRGRGNQPQHF
many	TRBJ2-1	TRBD2	TRBV5-1	TGCGCCAGCAGCTTCACGGGACTAGCGGCCGAGCAGTTCTTC	CASSFTGLAAEQFF
few	TRBJ1-4	.	TRBV28	TGTGCCAGCAGTTTATACGGGTTTCCGAATGAAAAACTGTTTTTT	CASSLYGFPNEKLFF
many	TRBJ2-3	.	TRBV7-9	TGTGCCAGCAGCCTTGACCGGACTGGGGATACGCAGTATTTT	CASSLDRTGDTQYF
many	TRBJ2-7	.	TRBV20-1	TGCAGTGCCCGGGACTTCTCGGTGAGGGAGCAGTACTTC	CSARDFSVREQYF